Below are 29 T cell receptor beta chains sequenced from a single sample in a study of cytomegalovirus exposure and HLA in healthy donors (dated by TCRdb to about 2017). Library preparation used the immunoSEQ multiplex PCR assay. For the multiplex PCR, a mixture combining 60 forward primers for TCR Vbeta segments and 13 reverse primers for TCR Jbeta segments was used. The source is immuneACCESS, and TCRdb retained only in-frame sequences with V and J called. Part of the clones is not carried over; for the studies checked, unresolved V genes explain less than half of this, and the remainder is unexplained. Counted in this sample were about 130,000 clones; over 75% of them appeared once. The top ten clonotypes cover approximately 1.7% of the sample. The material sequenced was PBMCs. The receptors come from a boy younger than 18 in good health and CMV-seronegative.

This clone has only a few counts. CDR3 sequence: CASSPGGNTEAFF. CDR3 nucleotide sequence: TGTGCCAGCAGTCCCGGGGGGAACACTGAAGCTTTCTTT. This chain joins TRBV6-5 and TRBJ1-1; D is perhaps TRBD1 (5 bases). This CDR3 has 13 residues. V gave up 5 bases and J gave up 1 base, with 8 bases separating them. Germline CDR1 and CDR2: MNHEY and SVGAGI.

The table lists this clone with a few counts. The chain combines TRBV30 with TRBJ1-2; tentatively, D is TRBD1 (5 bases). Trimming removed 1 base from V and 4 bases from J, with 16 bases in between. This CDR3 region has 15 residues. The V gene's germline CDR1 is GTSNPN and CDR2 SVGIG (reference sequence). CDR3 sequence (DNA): TGTGCCTGGAGTGAGAGGGACTCACTTGTCTATGGCTACACCTTC. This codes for CAWSERDSLVYGYTF.

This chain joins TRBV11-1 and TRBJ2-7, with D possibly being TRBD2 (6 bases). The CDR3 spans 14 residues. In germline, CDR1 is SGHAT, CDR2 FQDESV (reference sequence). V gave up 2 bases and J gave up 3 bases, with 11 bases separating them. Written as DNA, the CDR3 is TGTGCCAGCAGCTTAAGGGACTCGAACTACGAGCAGTACTTC. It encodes CASSLRDSNYEQYF.

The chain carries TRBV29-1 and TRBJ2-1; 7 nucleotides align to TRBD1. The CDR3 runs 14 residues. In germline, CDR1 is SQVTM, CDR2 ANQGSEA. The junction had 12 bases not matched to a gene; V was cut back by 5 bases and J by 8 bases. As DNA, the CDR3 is TGCAGCGTTACTAAACCCCGGGACAGCTATGAGCAGTTCTTC. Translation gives CSVTKPRDSYEQFF.

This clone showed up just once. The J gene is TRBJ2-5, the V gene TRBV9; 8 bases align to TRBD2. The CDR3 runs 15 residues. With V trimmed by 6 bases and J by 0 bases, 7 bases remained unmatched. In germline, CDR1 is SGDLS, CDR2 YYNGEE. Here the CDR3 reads CASTGSGGYQETQYF. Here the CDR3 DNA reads TGTGCCAGCACAGGTTCGGGGGGGTACCAAGAGACCCAGTACTTC.

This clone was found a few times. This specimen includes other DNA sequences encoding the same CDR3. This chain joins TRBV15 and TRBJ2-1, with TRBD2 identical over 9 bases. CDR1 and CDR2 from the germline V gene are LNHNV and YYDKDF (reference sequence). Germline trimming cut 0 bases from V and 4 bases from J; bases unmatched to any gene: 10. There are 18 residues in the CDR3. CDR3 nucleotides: TGTGCCACCAGCAGAGATGAGTTAGGACTAGCGCGATACAATGAGCAGTTCTTC. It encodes CATSRDELGLARYNEQFF.

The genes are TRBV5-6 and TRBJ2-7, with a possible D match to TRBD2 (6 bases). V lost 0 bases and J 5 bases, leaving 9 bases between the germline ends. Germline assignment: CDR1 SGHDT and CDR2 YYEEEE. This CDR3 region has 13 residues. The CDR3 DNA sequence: TGTGCCAGCAGCTTGGGGGGGGTCGACGAGCAGTACTTC. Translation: CASSLGGVDEQYF.

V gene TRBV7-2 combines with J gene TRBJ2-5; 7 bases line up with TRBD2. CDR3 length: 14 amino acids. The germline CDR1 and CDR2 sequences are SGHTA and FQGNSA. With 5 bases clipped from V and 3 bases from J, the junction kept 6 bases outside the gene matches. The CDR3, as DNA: TGTGCCAGCAGCCCTAGGGGAGGGGAAGAGACCCAGTACTTC. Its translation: CASSPRGGEETQYF. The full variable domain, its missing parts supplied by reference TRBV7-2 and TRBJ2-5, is GAGVSQSPSNKVTEKGKDVELRCDPISGHTALYWYRQSLGQGLEFLIYFQGNSAPDKSGLPSDRFSAERTGGSVSTLTIQRTQQEDSAVYLCASSPRGGEETQYFGPGTRLLVL.

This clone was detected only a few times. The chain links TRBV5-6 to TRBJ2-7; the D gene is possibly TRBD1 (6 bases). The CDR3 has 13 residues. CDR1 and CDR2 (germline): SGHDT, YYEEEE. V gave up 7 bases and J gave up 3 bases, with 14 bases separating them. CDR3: CASRDTNRYEQYF. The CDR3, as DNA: TGTGCCAGCCGGGACACCAATCGCTACGAGCAGTACTTC.

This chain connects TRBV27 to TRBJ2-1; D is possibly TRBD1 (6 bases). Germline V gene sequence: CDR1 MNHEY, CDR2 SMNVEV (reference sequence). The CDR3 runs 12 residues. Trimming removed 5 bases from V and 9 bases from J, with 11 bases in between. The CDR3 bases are TGTGCCAGCAGTCATGGGGGCCTTGAGCAGTTCTTC. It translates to CASSHGGLEQFF.

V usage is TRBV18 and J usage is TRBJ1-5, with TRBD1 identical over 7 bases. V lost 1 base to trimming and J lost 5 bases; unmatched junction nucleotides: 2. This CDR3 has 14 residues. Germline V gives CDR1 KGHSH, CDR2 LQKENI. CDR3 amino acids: CASSPQDRDQPQHF. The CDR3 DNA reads TGTGCCAGCTCACCACAAGACAGGGATCAGCCCCAGCATTTT.

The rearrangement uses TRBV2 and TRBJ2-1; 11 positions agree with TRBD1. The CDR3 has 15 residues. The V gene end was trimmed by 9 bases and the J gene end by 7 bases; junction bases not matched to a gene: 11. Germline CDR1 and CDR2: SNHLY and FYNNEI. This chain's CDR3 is CARQPVDRGRNEQFF. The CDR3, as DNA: TGTGCCAGACAGCCGGTGGACAGGGGGCGGAATGAGCAGTTCTTC.

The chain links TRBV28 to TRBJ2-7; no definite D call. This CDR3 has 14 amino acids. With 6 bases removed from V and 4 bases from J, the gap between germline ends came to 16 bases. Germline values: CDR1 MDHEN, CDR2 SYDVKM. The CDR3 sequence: CASSRRGLMYEQYF. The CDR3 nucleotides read TGTGCCAGCAGCCGCCGAGGTCTTATGTACGAGCAGTACTTC.

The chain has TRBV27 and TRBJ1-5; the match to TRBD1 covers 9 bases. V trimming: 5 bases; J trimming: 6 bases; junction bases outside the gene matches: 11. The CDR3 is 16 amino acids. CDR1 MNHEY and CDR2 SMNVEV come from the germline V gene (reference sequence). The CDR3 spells CASSRNTGGNGQPQHF. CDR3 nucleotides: TGTGCCAGCAGTCGAAATACAGGGGGCAACGGTCAGCCCCAGCATTTT.

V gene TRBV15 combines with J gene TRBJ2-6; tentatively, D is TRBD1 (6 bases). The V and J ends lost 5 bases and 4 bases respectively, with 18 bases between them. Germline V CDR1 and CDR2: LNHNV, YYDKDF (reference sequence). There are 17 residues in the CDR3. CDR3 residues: CATSRRQALGGANVLTF. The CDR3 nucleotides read TGTGCCACCAGCCGACGACAGGCCTTGGGGGGGGCCAACGTCCTGACTTTC.

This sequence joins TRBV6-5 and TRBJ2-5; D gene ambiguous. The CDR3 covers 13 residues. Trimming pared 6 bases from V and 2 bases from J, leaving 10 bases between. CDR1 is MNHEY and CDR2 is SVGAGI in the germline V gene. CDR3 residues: CASSPTRQETQYF. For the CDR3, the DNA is TGTGCCAGCAGCCCGACAAGGCAAGAGACCCAGTACTTC.

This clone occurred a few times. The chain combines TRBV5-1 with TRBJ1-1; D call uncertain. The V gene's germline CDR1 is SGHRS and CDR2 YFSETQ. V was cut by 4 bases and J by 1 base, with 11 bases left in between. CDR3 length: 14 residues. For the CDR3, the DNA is TGCGCCAGCAGCCGTGAAGTCAGGAACACTGAAGCTTTCTTT. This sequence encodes CASSREVRNTEAFF. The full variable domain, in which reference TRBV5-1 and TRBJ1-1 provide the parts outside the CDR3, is KAGVTQTPRYLIKTRGQQVTLSCSPISGHRSVSWYQQTPGQGLQFLFEYFSETQRNKGNFPGRFSGRQFSNSRSEMNVSTLELGDSALYLCASSREVRNTEAFFGQGTRLTVV.

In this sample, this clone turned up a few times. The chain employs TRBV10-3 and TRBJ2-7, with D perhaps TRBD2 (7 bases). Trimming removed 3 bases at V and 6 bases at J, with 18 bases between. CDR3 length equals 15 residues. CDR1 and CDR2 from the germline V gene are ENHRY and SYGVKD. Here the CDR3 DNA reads TGTGCCATCAGTGACGACCGGGGGGCAGGTCGCGAGCAGTACTTC. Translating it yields CAISDDRGAGREQYF.

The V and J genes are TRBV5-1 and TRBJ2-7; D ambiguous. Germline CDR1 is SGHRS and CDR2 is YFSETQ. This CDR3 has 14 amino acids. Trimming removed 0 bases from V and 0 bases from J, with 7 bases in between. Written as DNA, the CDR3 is TGCGCCAGCAGCTTGGACGGGTACTCCTACGAGCAGTACTTC. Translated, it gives CASSLDGYSYEQYF.

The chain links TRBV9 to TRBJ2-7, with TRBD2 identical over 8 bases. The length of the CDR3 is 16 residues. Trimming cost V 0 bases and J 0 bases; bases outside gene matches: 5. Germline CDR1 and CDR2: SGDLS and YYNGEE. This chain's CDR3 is CASSVGPSGRSYEQYF. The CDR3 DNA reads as TGTGCCAGCAGCGTAGGCCCTAGCGGGCGCTCCTACGAGCAGTACTTC.

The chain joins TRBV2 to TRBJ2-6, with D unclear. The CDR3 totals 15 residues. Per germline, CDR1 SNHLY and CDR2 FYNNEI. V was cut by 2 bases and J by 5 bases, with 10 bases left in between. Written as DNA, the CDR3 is TGTGCCAGCAGTGAAAGCGCCGCCTGGGCCAACGTCCTGACTTTC. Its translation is CASSESAAWANVLTF.

Written as DNA, the CDR3 is TGTGCCAGCCGGAAAGACAGGGTTGCTGAAGCTTTCTTT. Its translation is CASRKDRVAEAFF. The chain has TRBV6-5 and TRBJ1-1, with 7 bases fitting TRBD1. CDR1 is MNHEY and CDR2 is SVGAGI in the germline V gene. The CDR3 loop spans 13 amino acids. V was clipped by 8 bases and J by 6 bases; unmatched bases: 9.

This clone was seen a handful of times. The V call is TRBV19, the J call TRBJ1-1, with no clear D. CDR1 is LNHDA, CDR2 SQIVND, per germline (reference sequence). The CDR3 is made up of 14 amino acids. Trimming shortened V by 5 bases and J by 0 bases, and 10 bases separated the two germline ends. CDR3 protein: CASSRGTMNTEAFF. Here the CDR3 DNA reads TGTGCCAGTAGTCGGGGAACAATGAACACTGAAGCTTTCTTT. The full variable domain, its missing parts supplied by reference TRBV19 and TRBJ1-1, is DGGITQSPKYLFRKEGQNVTLSCEQNLNHDAMYWYRQDPGQGLRLIYYSQIVNDFQKGDIAEGYSVSREKKESFPLTVTSAQKNPTAFYLCASSRGTMNTEAFFGQGTRLTVV.

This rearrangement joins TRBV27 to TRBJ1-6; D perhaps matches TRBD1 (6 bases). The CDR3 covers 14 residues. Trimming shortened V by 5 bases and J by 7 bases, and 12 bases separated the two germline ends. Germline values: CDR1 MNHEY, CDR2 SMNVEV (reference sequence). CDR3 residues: CASSPRGFNSPLHF. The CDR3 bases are TGTGCCAGCAGTCCCAGGGGCTTCAATTCACCCCTCCACTTT.

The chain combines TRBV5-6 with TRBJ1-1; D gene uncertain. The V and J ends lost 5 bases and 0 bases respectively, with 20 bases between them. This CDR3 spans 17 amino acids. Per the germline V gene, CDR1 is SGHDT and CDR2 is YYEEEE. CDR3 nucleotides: TGTGCCAGCAGTAGACGAAGAGAAAAGACACTGAACACTGAAGCTTTCTTT. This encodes CASSRRREKTLNTEAFF.

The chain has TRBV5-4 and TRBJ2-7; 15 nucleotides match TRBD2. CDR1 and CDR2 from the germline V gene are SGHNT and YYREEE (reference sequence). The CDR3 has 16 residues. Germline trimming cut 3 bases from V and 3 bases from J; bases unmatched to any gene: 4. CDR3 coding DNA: TGTGCCAGCAGCTCGGGGACTAGCGGGGGGATCTACGAGCAGTACTTC. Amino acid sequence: CASSSGTSGGIYEQYF.

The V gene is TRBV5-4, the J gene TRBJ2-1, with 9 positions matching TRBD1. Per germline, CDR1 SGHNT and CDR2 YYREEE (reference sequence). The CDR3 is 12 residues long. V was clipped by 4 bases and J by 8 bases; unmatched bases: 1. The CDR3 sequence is CASSRDRDEQFF. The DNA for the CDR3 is TGTGCCAGCAGCCGGGACAGGGATGAGCAGTTCTTC. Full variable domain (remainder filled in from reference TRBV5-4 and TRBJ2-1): ETGVTQSPTHLIKTRGQQVTLRCSSQSGHNTVSWYQQALGQGPQFIFQYYREEENGRGNFPPRFSGLQFPNYSSELNVNALELDDSALYLCASSRDRDEQFFGPGTRLTVL.

This CDR3 is CASSQNRGQPQHF. The CDR3 coding sequence is TGCGCCAGCAGCCAAAACAGGGGGCAGCCCCAGCATTTT. This chain uses TRBV4-1 with TRBJ1-5, with 8 positions matching TRBD1. CDR1 is MGHRA and CDR2 is YSYEKL in the germline V gene. V shed 2 bases and J 7 bases; nucleotides not matched to a gene: 1. The CDR3 totals 13 residues.

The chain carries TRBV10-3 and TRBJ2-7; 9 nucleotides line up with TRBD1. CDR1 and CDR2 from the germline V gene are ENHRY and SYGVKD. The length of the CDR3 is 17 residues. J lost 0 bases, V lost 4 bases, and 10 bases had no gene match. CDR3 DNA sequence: TGTGCCATCAGTGGTCAACCGGGACAGGGATTCTCCTACGAGCAGTACTTC. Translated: CAISGQPGQGFSYEQYF.